This TCR beta chain was captured by sequencing in a study of shared clonotypes between healthy human individuals. V was trimmed by 5 bases and J by 5 bases, leaving 15 bases between them. Germline V CDR1 and CDR2: MNHEY, SVGAGI. The CDR3 is made up of 14 amino acids. Donors included only healthy HIV-negative adults lacking recent acute infections or vaccinations. Clones were read by immunoSEQ multiplex PCR, and TCRdb kept only the in-frame ones, dropping some. The sample contains under 1,900,000 clones, 98% to 99% of which appear only once. The receptor comes from a man between 25 and 39 years old in good health. Source material: naive CD4+ T cells sorted from blood. Subset meaning: CD45RA+ positively selected. This chain joins TRBV6-5 and TRBJ1-2, with D unresolved. The chain's CDR3 is CASSQSVGFYGYTF. The DNA for the CDR3 is TGTGCCAGCAGTCAATCGGTGGGTTTTTATGGCTACACCTTC.